Described below is a single T cell receptor beta chain sequence and its context. Other nucleotide sequences from this sample produce the same CDR3. The sample comes from a study of blood T cell repertoires in COVID-19. Assay used: immunoSEQ multiplex PCR; TCRdb lists only in-frame clones, some missing. The sample holds under 300,000 clones; around 90% are singletons and the top ten take 1.5% to 2%. Germline V gene data show CDR1 as MRHNA and CDR2 as SNTAGT. V lost 6 bases, J lost 2 bases, and 10 bases lay in between. The CDR3 sequence is 13 residues long. This study enrolled people aged 18 to 89 from about two dozen US geographic areas.

The sequencing input was PBMCs or T cells enriched from blood (not recorded which). This chain links TRBV6-4 with TRBJ1-1; a possible D gene is TRBD1 (5 bases). This TCR came from a woman in her forties who had recovered from COVID-19. The CDR3 reads CASRPQGNTEAFF. The CDR3 coding sequence is TGTGCCAGCAGACCCCAGGGTAACACTGAAGCTTTCTTT.